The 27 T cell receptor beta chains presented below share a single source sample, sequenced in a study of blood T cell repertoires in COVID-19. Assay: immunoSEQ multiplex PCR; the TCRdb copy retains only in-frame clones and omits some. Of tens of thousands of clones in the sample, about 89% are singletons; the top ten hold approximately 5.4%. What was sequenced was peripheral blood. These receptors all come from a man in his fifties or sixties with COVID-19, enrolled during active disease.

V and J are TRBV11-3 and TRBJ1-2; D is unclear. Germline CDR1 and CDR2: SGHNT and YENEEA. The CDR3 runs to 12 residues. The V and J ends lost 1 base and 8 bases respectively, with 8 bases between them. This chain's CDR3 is CASSLASDGYTF. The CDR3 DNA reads TGTGCCAGCAGCTTAGCCAGCGACGGCTACACCTTC.

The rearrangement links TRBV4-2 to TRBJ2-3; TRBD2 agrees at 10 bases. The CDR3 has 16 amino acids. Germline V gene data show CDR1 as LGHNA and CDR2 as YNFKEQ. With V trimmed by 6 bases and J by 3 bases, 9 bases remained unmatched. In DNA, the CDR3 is TGTGCCAGCAGACGCGGGACTAGCGTGTCGACAGATACGCAGTATTTT. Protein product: CASRRGTSVSTDTQYF.

The CDR3 bases are TGTGCCAGCAGTTACCAAGACAGGGAGTTCAGCGAGCAGTACTTC. This gives the protein CASSYQDREFSEQYF. The chain uses TRBV6-2 or TRBV6-3 and TRBJ2-7; 7 bases line up with TRBD1. The junction had 10 bases not matched to a gene; V was cut back by 2 bases and J by 6 bases. The germline V gene encodes CDR1 MNHEY and CDR2 SVGEGT. The CDR3 sequence is 15 residues long.

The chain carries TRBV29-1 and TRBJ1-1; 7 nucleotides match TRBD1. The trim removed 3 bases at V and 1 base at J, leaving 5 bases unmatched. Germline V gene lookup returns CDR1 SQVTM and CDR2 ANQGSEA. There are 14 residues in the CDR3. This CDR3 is CSVEGTVPNTEAFF. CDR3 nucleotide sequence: TGCAGCGTTGAGGGGACAGTCCCGAACACTGAAGCTTTCTTT. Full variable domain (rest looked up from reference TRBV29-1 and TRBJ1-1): SAVISQKPSRDICQRGTSLTIQCQVDSQVTMMFWYRQQPGQSLTLIATANQGSEATYESGFVIDKFPISRPNLTFSTLTVSNMSPEDSSIYLCSVEGTVPNTEAFFGQGTRLTVV.

CDR3 sequence (DNA): TGTGCCAGCAGCCAAGGGGCCCGTTTGTGGTACTTC. Protein sequence: CASSQGARLWYF. V usage is TRBV3-1 (or the pseudogene TRBV3-2) and J usage is TRBJ2-4; D uncertain. The germline V gene has CDR1 LGHDT and CDR2 YNNKEL (reference sequence). The CDR3 has 12 amino acids. The V end lost 1 base, the J end lost 15 bases, and 13 bases lay between the germline ends.

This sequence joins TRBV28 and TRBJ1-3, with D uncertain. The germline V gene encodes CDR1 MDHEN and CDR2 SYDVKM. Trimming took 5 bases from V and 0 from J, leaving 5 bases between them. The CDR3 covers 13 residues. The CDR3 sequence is CASSVYSGNTIYF. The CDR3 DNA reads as TGTGCCAGCAGTGTGTACTCTGGAAACACCATATATTTT.

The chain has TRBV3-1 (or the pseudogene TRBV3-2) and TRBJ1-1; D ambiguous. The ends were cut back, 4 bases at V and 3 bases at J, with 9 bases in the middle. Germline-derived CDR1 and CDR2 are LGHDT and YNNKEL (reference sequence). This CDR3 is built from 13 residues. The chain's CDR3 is CASSPLGDTEAFF. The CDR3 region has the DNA TGTGCCAGCAGCCCCCTTGGAGACACTGAAGCTTTCTTT.

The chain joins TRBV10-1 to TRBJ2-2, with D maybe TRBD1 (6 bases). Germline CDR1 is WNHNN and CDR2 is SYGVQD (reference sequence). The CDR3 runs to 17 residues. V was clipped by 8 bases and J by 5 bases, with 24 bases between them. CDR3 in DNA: TGCGCCAGCGGGGACACGAAAGACTCGCAGCAAACCGGGGAGCTGTTTTTT. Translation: CASGDTKDSQQTGELFF.

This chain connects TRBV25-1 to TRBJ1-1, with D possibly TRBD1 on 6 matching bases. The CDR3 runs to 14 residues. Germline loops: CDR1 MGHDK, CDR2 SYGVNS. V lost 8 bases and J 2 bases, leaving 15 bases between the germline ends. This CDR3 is CASGKSQGNTEAFF. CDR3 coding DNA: TGTGCCAGCGGCAAATCACAGGGAAACACTGAAGCTTTCTTT.

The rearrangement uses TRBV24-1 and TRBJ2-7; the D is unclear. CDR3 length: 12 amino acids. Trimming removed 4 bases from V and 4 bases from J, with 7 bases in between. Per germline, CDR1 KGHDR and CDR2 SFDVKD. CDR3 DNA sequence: TGTGCCACCAGTGACACTGATTACGAGCAGTACTTC. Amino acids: CATSDTDYEQYF.

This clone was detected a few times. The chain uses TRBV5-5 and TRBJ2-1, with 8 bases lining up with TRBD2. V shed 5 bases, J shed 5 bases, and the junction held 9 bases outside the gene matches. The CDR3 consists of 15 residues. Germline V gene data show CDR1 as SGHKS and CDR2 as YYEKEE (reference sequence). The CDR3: CASRTPGLADNEQFF. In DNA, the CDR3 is TGTGCCAGCAGGACTCCCGGACTAGCCGACAATGAGCAGTTCTTC.

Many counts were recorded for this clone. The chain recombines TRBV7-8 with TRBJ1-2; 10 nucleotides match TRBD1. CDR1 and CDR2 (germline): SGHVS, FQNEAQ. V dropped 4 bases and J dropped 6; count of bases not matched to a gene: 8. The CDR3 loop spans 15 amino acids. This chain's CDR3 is CASSSRQGALNGYTF. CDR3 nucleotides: TGTGCCAGCAGCTCTAGACAGGGGGCGCTGAATGGCTACACCTTC.

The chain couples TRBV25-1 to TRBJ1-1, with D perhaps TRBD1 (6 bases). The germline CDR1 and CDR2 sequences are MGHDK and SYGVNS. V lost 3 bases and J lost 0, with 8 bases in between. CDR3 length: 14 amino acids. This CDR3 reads CASSDRGLNTEAFF. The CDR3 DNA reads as TGTGCCAGCAGTGACAGGGGCCTGAACACTGAAGCTTTCTTT.

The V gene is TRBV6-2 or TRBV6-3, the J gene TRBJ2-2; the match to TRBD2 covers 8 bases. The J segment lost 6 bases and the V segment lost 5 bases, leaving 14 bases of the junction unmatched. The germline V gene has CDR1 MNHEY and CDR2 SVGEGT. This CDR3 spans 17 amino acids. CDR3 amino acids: CASSQEDIGTRPGELFF. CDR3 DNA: TGTGCCAGCAGTCAAGAGGATATCGGGACTAGGCCCGGGGAGCTGTTTTTT.

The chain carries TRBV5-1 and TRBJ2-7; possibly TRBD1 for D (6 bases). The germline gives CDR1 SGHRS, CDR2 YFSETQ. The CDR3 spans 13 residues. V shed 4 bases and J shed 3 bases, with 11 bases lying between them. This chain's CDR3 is CASSPDSNYEQYF. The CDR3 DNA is TGCGCCAGCAGCCCGGACAGTAACTACGAGCAGTACTTC.

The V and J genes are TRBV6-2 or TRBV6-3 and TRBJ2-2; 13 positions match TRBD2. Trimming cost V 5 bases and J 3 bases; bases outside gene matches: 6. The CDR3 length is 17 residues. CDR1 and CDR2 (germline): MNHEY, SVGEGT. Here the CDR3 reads CASSGLAGEFDTGELFF. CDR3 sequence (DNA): TGTGCCAGCAGTGGACTAGCGGGAGAATTTGACACCGGGGAGCTGTTTTTT.

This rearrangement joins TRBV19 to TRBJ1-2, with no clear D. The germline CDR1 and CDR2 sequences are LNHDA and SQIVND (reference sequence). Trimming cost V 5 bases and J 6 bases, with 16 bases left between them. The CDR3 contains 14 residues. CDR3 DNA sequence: TGTGCCAGTAGTCCCCTAGTGGCACTCCATGGCTACACCTTC. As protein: CASSPLVALHGYTF.

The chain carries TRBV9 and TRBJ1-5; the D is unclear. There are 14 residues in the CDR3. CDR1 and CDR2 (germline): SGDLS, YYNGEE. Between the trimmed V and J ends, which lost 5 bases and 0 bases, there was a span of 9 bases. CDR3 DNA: TGTGCCAGCAGTCCGAGTAATAGCAATCAGCCCCAGCATTTT. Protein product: CASSPSNSNQPQHF.

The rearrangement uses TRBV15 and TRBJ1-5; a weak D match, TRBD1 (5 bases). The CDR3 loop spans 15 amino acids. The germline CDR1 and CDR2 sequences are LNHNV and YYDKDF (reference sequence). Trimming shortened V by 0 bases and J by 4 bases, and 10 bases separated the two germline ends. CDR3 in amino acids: CATSRDQRGNQPQHF. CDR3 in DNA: TGTGCCACCAGCAGAGATCAAAGGGGAAATCAGCCCCAGCATTTT.

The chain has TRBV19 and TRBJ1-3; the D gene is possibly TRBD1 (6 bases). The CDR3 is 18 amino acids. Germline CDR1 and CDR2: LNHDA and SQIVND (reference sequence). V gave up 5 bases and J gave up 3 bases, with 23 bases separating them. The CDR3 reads CASSAGRGDRVLGNTIYF. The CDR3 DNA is TGTGCCAGTAGTGCGGGCAGGGGTGATAGGGTGCTTGGAAACACCATATATTTT.

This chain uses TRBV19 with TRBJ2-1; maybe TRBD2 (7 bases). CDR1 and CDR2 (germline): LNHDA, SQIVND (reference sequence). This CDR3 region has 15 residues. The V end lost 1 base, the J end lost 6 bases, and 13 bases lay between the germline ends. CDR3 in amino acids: CASSIVGGLSNEQFF. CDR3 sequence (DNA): TGTGCCAGTAGTATAGTCGGGGGGCTGAGCAATGAGCAGTTCTTC.

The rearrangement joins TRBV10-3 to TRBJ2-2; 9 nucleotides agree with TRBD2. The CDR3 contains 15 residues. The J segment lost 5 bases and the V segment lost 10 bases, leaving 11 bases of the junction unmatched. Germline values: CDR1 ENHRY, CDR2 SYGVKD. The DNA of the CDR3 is TGTGCCACGCGGAGCGGGGGGAGGGGAACCGGGGAGCTGTTTTTT. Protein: CATRSGGRGTGELFF.

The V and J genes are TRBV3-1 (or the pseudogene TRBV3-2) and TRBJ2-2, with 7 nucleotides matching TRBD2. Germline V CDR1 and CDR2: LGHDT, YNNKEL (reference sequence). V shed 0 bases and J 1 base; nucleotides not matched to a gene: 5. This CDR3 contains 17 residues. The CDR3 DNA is TGTGCCAGCAGCCAAGATTTAGGGACTAAGAACACCGGGGAGCTGTTTTTT. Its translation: CASSQDLGTKNTGELFF.

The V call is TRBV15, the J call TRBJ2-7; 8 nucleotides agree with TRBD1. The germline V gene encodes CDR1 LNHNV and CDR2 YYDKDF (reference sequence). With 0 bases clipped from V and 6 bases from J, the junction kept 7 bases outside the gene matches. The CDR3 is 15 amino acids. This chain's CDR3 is CATSRDRTGGGEQYF. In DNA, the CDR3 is TGTGCCACCAGCAGAGATAGAACAGGGGGTGGCGAGCAGTACTTC.

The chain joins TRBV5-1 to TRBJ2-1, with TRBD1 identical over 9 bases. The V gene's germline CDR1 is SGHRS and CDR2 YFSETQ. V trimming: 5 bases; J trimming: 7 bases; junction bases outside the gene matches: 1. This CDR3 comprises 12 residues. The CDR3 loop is CASSDRGNEQFF. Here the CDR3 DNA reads TGCGCCAGCAGTGACAGGGGGAATGAGCAGTTCTTC.

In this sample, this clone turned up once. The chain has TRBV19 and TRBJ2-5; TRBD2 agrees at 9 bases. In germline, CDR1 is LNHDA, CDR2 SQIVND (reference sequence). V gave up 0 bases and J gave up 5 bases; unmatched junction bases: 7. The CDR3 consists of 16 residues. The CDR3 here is CASSIDLREGRETQYF. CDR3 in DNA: TGTGCCAGTAGTATAGATCTGCGGGAGGGCCGGGAGACCCAGTACTTC.

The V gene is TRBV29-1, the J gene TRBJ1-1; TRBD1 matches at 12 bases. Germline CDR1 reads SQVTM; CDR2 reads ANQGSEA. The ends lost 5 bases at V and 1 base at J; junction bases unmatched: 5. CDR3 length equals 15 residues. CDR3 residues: CSVPGQGAGNTEAFF. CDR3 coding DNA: TGCAGCGTTCCGGGACAGGGGGCGGGGAACACTGAAGCTTTCTTT. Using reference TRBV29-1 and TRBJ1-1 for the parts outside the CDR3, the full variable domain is SAVISQKPSRDICQRGTSLTIQCQVDSQVTMMFWYRQQPGQSLTLIATANQGSEATYESGFVIDKFPISRPNLTFSTLTVSNMSPEDSSIYLCSVPGQGAGNTEAFFGQGTRLTVV.